What follows is one TCR beta chain and its context. Germline CDR1 MNHEY, CDR2 SVGAGI. The CDR3 covers 14 residues. Trimming removed 8 bases from V and 8 bases from J; junction bases left unmatched: 14. Original processing notes: Scientists estimated how many nucleated cells there were by amplifying reference gene primers. Sequencing used immunoSEQ multiplex PCR; TCRdb keeps in-frame clones, though not all of them. D and trimming come from the DNA, and the V and J calls and clone size come from that table. The sample records a few hundred thousand clones, roughly 87% being singletons. Participants had their cohort set by participant-reported clinical history. This sample was taken from a study of blood T cell repertoires in COVID-19.

Sample: PBMCs or T cells enriched from blood (not recorded which). The TCR comes from a woman under 40 who had recovered from COVID-19. This chain links TRBV6-5 with TRBJ1-2; 7 bases are shared with TRBD1. The chain's CDR3 is CASVSERGRSGYTF. As DNA, the CDR3 is TGTGCCAGCGTTTCCGAAAGGGGGCGTTCCGGCTACACCTTC.